The 26 T cell receptor beta chains reported below all come from one sample, sequenced in a study of response to subunit inactivated influenza vaccine. One entry per CDR3 protein, called by TCRdb with MiXCR from the RT-PCR reads. The profile shows about half a million distinct CDR3 sequences, about 25% of them singletons. The sequenced sample was CD4+ T cells sorted from PBMCs, obtained about 5 days after vaccination. The receptors stem from a man between 45 and 60 years old who received an inactivated influenza vaccine.

V usage is TRBV20-1 and J usage is TRBJ1-1; D gene unclear. This CDR3 spans 12 amino acids. The germline gives CDR1 DFQATT, CDR2 SNEGSKA (reference sequence). Trimming cost V 0 bases and J 6 bases, with 8 bases left between them. Written as DNA, the CDR3 is TGCAGTGCTAGAGATTACGGGGCTGAAGCTTTCTTT. Protein: CSARDYGAEAFF.

This chain connects TRBV11-2 to TRBJ1-1, with a possible D match to TRBD1 (5 bases). Germline V CDR1 and CDR2: SGHAT, FQNNGV. With 9 bases removed from V and 0 bases from J, the gap between germline ends came to 14 bases. The CDR3 contains 14 residues. CDR3 residues: CASKTGALNTEAFF. The DNA of the CDR3 is TGTGCCAGTAAAACCGGGGCCCTGAACACTGAAGCTTTCTTT. The full variable domain, with the rest looked up from reference TRBV11-2 and TRBJ1-1, is EAGVAQSPRYKIIEKRQSVAFWCNPISGHATLYWYQQILGQGPKLLIQFQNNGVVDDSQLPKDRFSAERLKGVDSTLKIQPAKLEDSAVYLCASKTGALNTEAFFGQGTRLTVV.

This clonotype was picked up many times. The CDR3, as DNA: TGTGCCAGCAGCTTAATCGGTACAGGAAATTCCTACGAGCAGTACTTC. It specifies CASSLIGTGNSYEQYF. The chain recombines TRBV7-2 with TRBJ2-7; D is possibly TRBD1 (5 bases). The CDR3 runs 16 residues. CDR1 and CDR2 from the germline V gene are SGHTA and FQGNSA. Trimming stripped 2 bases from V and 1 base from J, with 15 bases between.

The chain recombines TRBV20-1 with TRBJ2-5, with D maybe TRBD2 (6 bases). Trimming pared 1 base from V and 4 bases from J, leaving 13 bases between. The CDR3 extends over 14 amino acids. Germline CDR1 and CDR2: DFQATT and SNEGSKA (reference sequence). The chain's CDR3 is CSARGRPRGETQYF. The CDR3 nucleotides are TGCAGTGCTAGAGGTCGGCCGCGGGGAGAGACCCAGTACTTC.

This clonotype showed up just once. The chain links TRBV30 to TRBJ1-1; D not resolved. The CDR3 extends over 12 amino acids. Germline loops: CDR1 GTSNPN, CDR2 SVGIG (reference sequence). V lost 5 bases and J 1 base, leaving 8 bases between the germline ends. In nucleotides, the CDR3 is TGTGCCTGGCGATCGGCGAACACTGAAGCTTTCTTT. Protein: CAWRSANTEAFF. The whole variable domain, remainder taken from reference TRBV30 and TRBJ1-1, is SQTIHQWPATLVQPVGSPLSLECTVEGTSNPNLYWYRQAAGRGLQLLFYSVGIGQISSEVPQNLSASRPQDRQFILSSKKLLLSDSGFYLCAWRSANTEAFFGQGTRLTVV.

This clonotype was observed a handful of times. The chain has TRBV7-9 and TRBJ2-7; 10 nucleotides align to TRBD2. Germline-derived CDR1 and CDR2 are SEHNR and FQNEAQ (reference sequence). The CDR3 has 14 amino acids. J gave up 3 bases and V 5 bases, and 4 bases lay outside the gene matches. DNA of the CDR3: TGTGCCAGCAGCACTAGCGGGAACATCTACGAGCAGTACTTC. It encodes CASSTSGNIYEQYF. The full variable domain, completed using reference TRBV7-9 and TRBJ2-7, is DTGVSQNPRHKITKRGQNVTFRCDPISEHNRLYWYRQTLGQGPEFLTYFQNEAQLEKSRLLSDRFSAERPKGSFSTLEIQRTEQGDSAMYLCASSTSGNIYEQYFGPGTRLTVT.

Regarding this clonotype: A much larger clone lies one base from this, so it may be a read error. This chain links TRBV5-1 with TRBJ2-2; D gene unclear. The CDR3 is 12 residues long. Germline CDR1 SGHRS, CDR2 YFSETQ. Trimming pared 4 bases from V and 0 bases from J, leaving 1 base between. The CDR3 region has the DNA TGCGCCAGCAGCACGAACACCGGGGAGCTGTTTTTT. Its translation: CASSTNTGELFF.

This sequence joins TRBV30 and TRBJ2-1; D is unresolved. Per the germline V gene, CDR1 is GTSNPN and CDR2 is SVGIG (reference sequence). The CDR3 totals 17 residues. Trimming removed 1 base from V and 4 bases from J, with 20 bases in between. Written as DNA, the CDR3 is TGTGCCTGGAGTGACCTCAAGCCTAGTCCCCGATACAATGAGCAGTTCTTC. It specifies CAWSDLKPSPRYNEQFF.

The rearrangement links TRBV7-9 to TRBJ2-3; tentative D call: TRBD2 (6 bases). This CDR3 region has 14 residues. Trimming cost V 3 bases and J 6 bases, with 13 bases left between them. CDR1 SEHNR and CDR2 FQNEAQ come from the germline V gene (reference sequence). The DNA for the CDR3 is TGTGCCAGCAGCTTTGCGGGGTCCTCGGATACGCAGTATTTT. The encoded protein is CASSFAGSSDTQYF.

This clonotype was observed a handful of times. The rearrangement uses TRBV5-1 and TRBJ1-5, with no clear D. CDR1 is SGHRS, CDR2 YFSETQ, per germline. The CDR3 extends over 14 amino acids. Deletions cut 0 bases from V and 0 bases from J, with 4 bases between. CDR3: CASSLDSSNQPQHF. The DNA of the CDR3 is TGCGCCAGCAGCTTGGACAGTAGCAATCAGCCCCAGCATTTT.

This clonotype was found many times. The junction departs from the called germline gene at one end, perhaps through a read error. The chain uses TRBV5-1 and TRBJ1-1; TRBD1 agrees at 7 bases. The CDR3 is 14 amino acids. Germline V gene data show CDR1 as SGHRS and CDR2 as YFSETQ. The CDR3 DNA reads TGTGCCAGCAGTTCCCGGACAGGGAACACTGAAGCTTTCTTT. Encoded protein: CASSSRTGNTEAFF. The full variable domain, its missing parts supplied by reference TRBV5-1 and TRBJ1-1, is KAGVTQTPRYLIKTRGQQVTLSCSPISGHRSVSWYQQTPGQGLQFLFEYFSETQRNKGNFPGRFSGRQFSNSRSEMNVSTLELGDSALYLCASSSRTGNTEAFFGQGTRLTVV.

Only a few counts were recorded for this clonotype. The chain employs TRBV2 and TRBJ2-1; 13 bases map to TRBD2. J lost 7 bases, V lost 5 bases, and 5 bases had no gene match. Germline assignment: CDR1 SNHLY and CDR2 FYNNEI. The CDR3 contains 15 residues. CDR3 sequence (DNA): TGTGCCAGCAGTCCGCTGGGACTAGCGGGGAATGAGCAGTTCTTC. This codes for CASSPLGLAGNEQFF.

The V gene is TRBV4-3, the J gene TRBJ2-7; D gene ambiguous. Germline values: CDR1 LGHNA, CDR2 YSLEER. V was trimmed by 0 bases and J by 2 bases, leaving 8 bases between them. The CDR3 has 14 amino acids. This CDR3 reads CASSQDTFTYEQYF. CDR3 bases: TGCGCCAGCAGCCAAGATACGTTCACCTACGAGCAGTACTTC.

This sequence joins TRBV20-1 and TRBJ2-7, with no clear D. Germline lookup yields CDR1 DFQATT and CDR2 SNEGSKA (reference sequence). The CDR3 runs to 15 residues. V was cut by 1 base and J by 2 bases, with 15 bases left in between. In nucleotides, the CDR3 is TGCAGTGCTAGAGCACCCGGCAGGCTGCCCTACGAGCAGTACTTC. This sequence encodes CSARAPGRLPYEQYF.

This sequence joins TRBV7-6 and TRBJ2-7, with TRBD1 identical over 9 bases. From germline, CDR1 is SGHVS and CDR2 FNYEAQ. This CDR3 comprises 17 residues. Trimming at V came to 2 bases and at J to 6 bases, leaving 14 bases not matched to a gene. The chain's CDR3 is CASSLSPAGQGFSEQYF. Here the CDR3 DNA reads TGTGCCAGCAGCTTATCGCCGGCGGGACAGGGTTTTTCCGAGCAGTACTTC.

This clonotype showed up just a few times. The chain uses TRBV20-1 and TRBJ2-3; no definite D call. The germline CDR1 and CDR2 sequences are DFQATT and SNEGSKA (reference sequence). V was trimmed by 2 bases and J by 6 bases, leaving 9 bases between them. This CDR3 is built from 12 residues. CDR3 nucleotides: TGCAGTGCTAGACTAGTCTCGGATACGCAGTATTTT. This gives the protein CSARLVSDTQYF.

The CDR3 DNA follows: TGTGCCAGCAGCCCTAGCGGGGGCCGCGAGCAGTACTTC. Translated, it gives CASSPSGGREQYF. The rearrangement uses TRBV7-2 and TRBJ2-7; 10 bases match TRBD2. Germline CDR1 reads SGHTA; CDR2 reads FQGNSA. The CDR3 totals 13 residues. After removal of 5 bases from V and 6 bases from J, the junction contained 4 bases not matched to a gene.

This clonotype has just a few counts. CDR3 in DNA: TGTGCCAGCAGCTTAGGGATACTAGCGGGAGGGCCGAGTGAGCAGTTCTTC. It yields the protein CASSLGILAGGPSEQFF. The J gene is TRBJ2-1, the V gene TRBV7-2, with TRBD2 identical over 13 bases. Trimming removed 1 base from V and 9 bases from J; junction bases left unmatched: 9. Germline assignment: CDR1 SGHTA and CDR2 FQGNSA. The CDR3 has 17 residues. The entire variable domain, with the rest obtained from reference TRBV7-2 and TRBJ2-1, is as follows: GAGVSQSPSNKVTEKGKDVELRCDPISGHTALYWYRQSLGQGLEFLIYFQGNSAPDKSGLPSDRFSAERTGGSVSTLTIQRTQQEDSAVYLCASSLGILAGGPSEQFFGPGTRLTVL.

The chain links TRBV20-1 to TRBJ2-7, with 12 bases fitting TRBD1. The CDR3 covers 14 residues. Losses at the gene ends were 6 bases for V and 7 bases for J; bases not matched to a gene: 10. Germline assignment: CDR1 DFQATT and CDR2 SNEGSKA (reference sequence). In DNA form, the CDR3 reads TGCAGTGCCCCCGAGTGGGACAGGGGGCGTGAGCAGTACTTC. It specifies CSAPEWDRGREQYF.

V is TRBV4-1 and J is TRBJ2-1; D gene unclear. V was trimmed by 5 bases and J by 6 bases, leaving 14 bases between them. The CDR3 extends over 14 amino acids. Germline-derived CDR1 and CDR2 are MGHRA and YSYEKL. CDR3 amino acids: CASSRSPQVNEQFF. Here the CDR3 DNA reads TGCGCCAGCAGCAGATCCCCCCAGGTCAATGAGCAGTTCTTC.

The rearrangement uses TRBV5-1 and TRBJ2-2, with 11 bases that match TRBD2. The germline CDR1 and CDR2 sequences are SGHRS and YFSETQ. The CDR3 spans 16 residues. With V trimmed by 6 bases and J by 0 bases, 4 bases remained unmatched. The CDR3 region is CASNPGLAANTGELFF. For the CDR3, the DNA is TGCGCCAGCAACCCGGGACTAGCGGCGAACACCGGGGAGCTGTTTTTT.

The rearrangement links TRBV7-2 to TRBJ2-7, with 7 bases fitting TRBD1. Germline CDR1 reads SGHTA; CDR2 reads FQGNSA. This CDR3 is 13 amino acids long. V was pared by 4 bases and J by 6 bases, with 6 bases of the junction left unmatched. CDR3 DNA sequence: TGTGCCAGCAGCTCGATACGGACAGGCGAGCAGTACTTC. It translates to CASSSIRTGEQYF. Full variable domain (outside the CDR3, taken from reference TRBV7-2 and TRBJ2-7): GAGVSQSPSNKVTEKGKDVELRCDPISGHTALYWYRQSLGQGLEFLIYFQGNSAPDKSGLPSDRFSAERTGGSVSTLTIQRTQQEDSAVYLCASSSIRTGEQYFGPGTRLTVT.

This clonotype was seen a handful of times. The chain uses TRBV20-1 and TRBJ2-1; the match to TRBD2 covers 8 bases. After removal of 4 bases from V and 0 bases from J, the junction contained 17 bases not matched to a gene. CDR3 length: 19 residues. Germline V lookup: CDR1 DFQATT, CDR2 SNEGSKA (reference sequence). CDR3 protein: CSATPRLLLAGISYNEQFF. CDR3 sequence (DNA): TGCAGTGCTACCCCACGCTTACTCCTAGCGGGCATCTCCTACAATGAGCAGTTCTTC.

The V gene is TRBV20-1, the J gene TRBJ2-7, with 7 bases matching TRBD1. The trim removed 5 bases at V and 0 bases at J, leaving 10 bases unmatched. The CDR3 is made up of 15 amino acids. Germline loops: CDR1 DFQATT, CDR2 SNEGSKA (reference sequence). This chain's CDR3 is CSASRTGDSSYEQYF. The CDR3 bases are TGCAGTGCTTCCCGGACAGGAGATAGCTCCTACGAGCAGTACTTC.

A few counts support this clonotype. This chain connects TRBV5-1 to TRBJ2-2; 8 bases are a match to TRBD2. The CDR3 runs 16 residues. With V trimmed by 4 bases and J by 1 base, 6 bases remained unmatched. Germline V gene sequence: CDR1 SGHRS, CDR2 YFSETQ. The CDR3 loop reads CASSGTGLVNTGELFF. CDR3 sequence (DNA): TGCGCCAGCAGCGGGACGGGACTAGTGAACACCGGGGAGCTGTTTTTT.

V gene TRBV20-1 combines with J gene TRBJ2-4, with no clear D. The CDR3 has 17 residues. CDR1 DFQATT and CDR2 SNEGSKA come from the germline V gene (reference sequence). With 6 bases removed from V and 0 bases from J, the gap between germline ends came to 21 bases. CDR3 amino acids: CSAPSRMVPIAKNIQYF. CDR3 sequence (DNA): TGCAGTGCCCCCTCGAGGATGGTACCTATAGCCAAAAACATTCAGTACTTC.